Following are 30 T cell receptor beta chains from one sample sequenced in a study of OX40 agonist ivuxolimab in advanced cancers. Repertoires were generated with immunoSEQ multiplex PCR, while TCRdb's copy carries only in-frame clones and drops some. The sample has about 160,000 clones, under 95% seen once. Source: CD4+ or CD8+ T cells sorted from blood, taken in a trial of the OX40 agonist ivuxolimab. These receptors all stem from an adult with an advanced solid tumor such as melanoma, head and neck, liver or kidney cancer.

V usage is TRBV11-3 and J usage is TRBJ2-2, with D unclear. The V and J ends lost 0 bases and 6 bases respectively, with 5 bases between them. Per the germline V gene, CDR1 is SGHNT and CDR2 is YENEEA. CDR3 length equals 13 residues. The CDR3 DNA is TGTGCCAGCAGCTTAGATCGATCCGGGGAGCTGTTTTTT. Its protein is CASSLDRSGELFF.

This clone showed up just once. The rearrangement uses TRBV5-1 and TRBJ2-1; D possibly corresponds to TRBD1 (6 bases). Germline values: CDR1 SGHRS, CDR2 YFSETQ. CDR3 size: 15 residues. V was shortened by 1 base and J by 0 bases, with 8 bases between the two germline ends. The CDR3 DNA sequence: TGCGCCAGCAGCTTGCTGGACAGCTCCTACAATGAGCAGTTCTTC. Translated, it gives CASSLLDSSYNEQFF. Together with reference TRBV5-1 and TRBJ2-1, the CDR3 gives the full variable domain: KAGVTQTPRYLIKTRGQQVTLSCSPISGHRSVSWYQQTPGQGLQFLFEYFSETQRNKGNFPGRFSGRQFSNSRSEMNVSTLELGDSALYLCASSLLDSSYNEQFFGPGTRLTVL.

The chain employs TRBV10-3 and TRBJ1-2; D not resolved. The CDR3 runs 14 residues. The germline gives CDR1 ENHRY, CDR2 SYGVKD. With 4 bases removed from V and 0 bases from J, the gap between germline ends came to 9 bases. The CDR3 sequence: CAISVGPANYGYTF. DNA for the CDR3: TGTGCCATCAGTGTCGGGCCGGCTAACTATGGCTACACCTTC.

The CDR3 region is CASSGSVRWNRNEQFF. For the CDR3, the DNA is TGTGCCAGCAGTGGCTCAGTGAGATGGAATAGAAATGAGCAGTTCTTC. The chain couples TRBV6-1 to TRBJ2-1; no clear D. This CDR3 contains 16 residues. Trimming left V 4 bases short and J 7 bases short, with 20 bases between. Germline-derived CDR1 and CDR2 are MNHNS and SASEGT.

CDR3: CASSRQGAGEDGYTF. CDR3 bases: TGTGCCAGCAGTCGACAGGGGGCTGGGGAGGATGGCTACACCTTC. This chain uses TRBV6-5 with TRBJ1-2, with 10 bases matching TRBD1. There are 15 residues in the CDR3. Per germline, CDR1 MNHEY and CDR2 SVGAGI. Losses at the gene ends were 5 bases for V and 6 bases for J; bases not matched to a gene: 9.

This chain joins TRBV5-1 and TRBJ2-1, with 8 bases identical to TRBD2. V shed 2 bases, J shed 5 bases, and the junction held 3 bases outside the gene matches. CDR3 length: 14 residues. The V gene's germline CDR1 is SGHRS and CDR2 YFSETQ. The CDR3 DNA reads as TGCGCCAGCAGCTTAGCGGGGGAGGACAATGAGCAGTTCTTC. This gives the protein CASSLAGEDNEQFF.

The J gene is TRBJ2-2, the V gene TRBV6-4; a weak D match, TRBD2 (5 bases). Germline V gene sequence: CDR1 MRHNA, CDR2 SNTAGT. The CDR3 spans 14 residues. V was clipped by 8 bases and J by 3 bases, with 13 bases between them. The CDR3 region is CASRGLSDTGELFF. In nucleotides, the CDR3 is TGTGCCAGCCGAGGGCTTTCGGACACCGGGGAGCTGTTTTTT.

This clone was observed a single time. The gene calls are TRBV15 and TRBJ1-1; TRBD1 might be the D (5 bases). Trimming shortened V by 4 bases and J by 3 bases, and 15 bases separated the two germline ends. The CDR3 is 15 residues long. CDR1 is LNHNV, CDR2 YYDKDF, per germline (reference sequence). DNA of the CDR3: TGTGCCACCAGCAACGGCCCACGAGGGGACACTGAAGCTTTCTTT. It codes for CATSNGPRGDTEAFF. Drawing the rest from reference TRBV15 and TRBJ1-1, the complete variable domain is DAMVIQNPRYQVTQFGKPVTLSCSQTLNHNVMYWYQQKSSQAPKLLFHYYDKDFNNEADTPDNFQSRRPNTSFCFLDIRSPGLGDTAMYLCATSNGPRGDTEAFFGQGTRLTVV.

V is TRBV7-9 and J is TRBJ1-4; possibly TRBD1 for D (5 bases). This CDR3 has 14 residues. Trimming removed 5 bases from V and 8 bases from J, with 15 bases in between. From germline, CDR1 is SEHNR and CDR2 FQNEAQ (reference sequence). The CDR3, as DNA: TGTGCCAGCAGCGAGGGGTCGTCCAGGGAAAAACTGTTTTTT. Protein sequence: CASSEGSSREKLFF.

The J gene is TRBJ2-6, the V gene TRBV5-1; 9 bases are a match to TRBD2. Per the germline V gene, CDR1 is SGHRS and CDR2 is YFSETQ. The CDR3 loop spans 19 amino acids. Unmatched junction bases numbered 11, after V lost 4 bases and J lost 0 bases. The CDR3 DNA reads TGCGCCAGCAGCACCCCCCGGGGACTAGCCAGCTCTGGGGCCAACGTCCTGACTTTC. Protein sequence: CASSTPRGLASSGANVLTF.

The chain has TRBV27 and TRBJ1-1; the D gene is possibly TRBD1 (5 bases). The CDR3 is made up of 14 amino acids. V lost 2 bases and J lost 4, with 11 bases in between. Germline values: CDR1 MNHEY, CDR2 SMNVEV (reference sequence). The CDR3, as DNA: TGTGCCAGCAGTTTAAGGAGGGGACGCACTGAAGCTTTCTTT. Translating gives CASSLRRGRTEAFF.

This chain links TRBV6-6 with TRBJ2-1; D perhaps matches TRBD1 (6 bases). In germline, CDR1 is MNHNY, CDR2 SVGAGI (reference sequence). CDR3 length: 13 amino acids. Trimming shortened V by 7 bases and J by 6 bases, and 13 bases separated the two germline ends. The DNA of the CDR3 is TGTGCCAGCACGAAAACAGGGCTCAATGAGCAGTTCTTC. It codes for CASTKTGLNEQFF.

The chain combines TRBV6-1 with TRBJ1-1; maybe TRBD1 (5 bases). Between the trimmed V and J ends, which lost 0 bases and 1 base, there was a span of 6 bases. CDR1 and CDR2 (germline): MNHNS, SASEGT. CDR3 size: 14 residues. The CDR3 nucleotides are TGTGCCAGCAGTGAAGCGGGACGGAACACTGAAGCTTTCTTT. Protein sequence: CASSEAGRNTEAFF.

CDR3 protein: CASSLVQEGGYTF. CDR3 DNA sequence: TGTGCCAGCAGCTTAGTCCAGGAGGGCGGCTACACCTTC. V usage is TRBV7-2 and J usage is TRBJ1-2; D is ambiguous. V was trimmed by 1 base and J by 8 bases, leaving 11 bases between them. The germline gives CDR1 SGHTA, CDR2 FQGNSA. The CDR3 is 13 amino acids.

The V and J genes are TRBV6-1 and TRBJ1-2; D is possibly TRBD1 (6 bases). The germline gives CDR1 MNHNS, CDR2 SASEGT. The CDR3 is 14 residues long. The V end lost 6 bases, the J end lost 1 base, and 12 bases lay between the germline ends. Here the CDR3 reads CASRPTGINYGYTF. CDR3 coding DNA: TGTGCCAGCAGGCCCACAGGGATTAACTATGGCTACACCTTC.

The gene calls are TRBV9 and TRBJ1-2; TRBD1 matches at 10 bases. Looked up from germline, CDR1 is SGDLS and CDR2 is YYNGEE. This CDR3 contains 15 residues. J was trimmed by 7 bases and V by 4 bases; bases with no gene match: 10. As DNA, the CDR3 is TGTGCCAGCAGCCCCGAGGGACAGGGGAATGGTGGCTACACCTTC. Translating gives CASSPEGQGNGGYTF.

J is TRBJ2-7 and V is TRBV28, with unresolved D. The CDR3 runs to 12 residues. Per the germline V gene, CDR1 is MDHEN and CDR2 is SYDVKM. V was pared by 2 bases and J by 2 bases, with 4 bases between. CDR3 sequence (DNA): TGTGCCAGCAGTTTAGAACCCTACGAGCAGTACTTC. Residues: CASSLEPYEQYF.

The gene calls are TRBV7-2 and TRBJ2-5; maybe TRBD1 (6 bases). The CDR3 runs to 13 residues. Deletions cut 1 base from V and 5 bases from J, with 8 bases between. Germline V gene sequence: CDR1 SGHTA, CDR2 FQGNSA. The CDR3 protein is CASSLVQGETQYF. For the CDR3, the DNA is TGTGCCAGCAGCTTAGTCCAGGGGGAGACCCAGTACTTC.

The chain joins TRBV5-5 to TRBJ2-5; D remains unclear. With 3 bases removed from V and 1 base from J, the gap between germline ends came to 10 bases. Germline CDR1 SGHKS, CDR2 YYEKEE (reference sequence). CDR3 length: 14 amino acids. The CDR3 DNA sequence: TGTGCCAGCAGCTCCTTGGTCACCCAAGAGACCCAGTACTTC. It is translated as CASSSLVTQETQYF. The whole variable domain, remainder taken from reference TRBV5-5 and TRBJ2-5, is DAGVTQSPTHLIKTRGQQVTLRCSPISGHKSVSWYQQVLGQGPQFIFQYYEKEERGRGNFPDRFSARQFPNYSSELNVNALLLGDSALYLCASSSLVTQETQYFGPGTRLLVL.

The chain carries TRBV7-9 and TRBJ2-7; TRBD2 might be the D (5 bases). CDR1 SEHNR and CDR2 FQNEAQ come from the germline V gene (reference sequence). The CDR3 loop spans 12 amino acids. V lost 5 bases, J lost 4 bases, and 9 bases lay in between. In DNA form, the CDR3 reads TGTGCCAGCAGCCTAACTAGTTACGAGCAGTACTTC. It is translated as CASSLTSYEQYF.

The CDR3 nucleotides are TGTGCCAGCTCACCACTAGTTGGAACCGGACAGGGACGTTCACCCCTCCACTTT. Residues: CASSPLVGTGQGRSPLHF. The chain carries TRBV18 and TRBJ1-6, with 8 positions matching TRBD1. V dropped 1 base and J dropped 9; count of bases not matched to a gene: 14. The CDR3 loop spans 18 amino acids. Germline assignment: CDR1 KGHSH and CDR2 LQKENI. Variable domain in full (rest from reference TRBV18 and TRBJ1-6): NAGVMQNPRHLVRRRGQEARLRCSPMKGHSHVYWYRQLPEEGLKFMVYLQKENIIDESGMPKERFSAEFPKEGPSILRIQQVVRGDSAAYFCASSPLVGTGQGRSPLHFGNGTRLTVT.

The gene calls are TRBV9 and TRBJ2-2, with unresolved D. V lost 4 bases and J lost 0, with 10 bases in between. This CDR3 has 15 amino acids. CDR1 is SGDLS and CDR2 is YYNGEE in the germline V gene. The CDR3 nucleotides read TGTGCCAGCAGCCCACGGCGGTCGAACACCGGGGAGCTGTTTTTT. The encoded protein is CASSPRRSNTGELFF. The variable domain in full, completed from reference TRBV9 and TRBJ2-2, reads DSGVTQTPKHLITATGQRVTLRCSPRSGDLSVYWYQQSLDQGLQFLIQYYNGEERAKGNILERFSAQQFPDLHSELNLSSLELGDSALYFCASSPRRSNTGELFFGEGSRLTVL.

The chain recombines TRBV6-5 with TRBJ2-2; the D call may be TRBD1 or TRBD2 (7 bases each). V was shortened by 4 bases and J by 4 bases, with 13 bases between the two germline ends. The germline V gene has CDR1 MNHEY and CDR2 SVGAGI. CDR3 length equals 15 residues. CDR3 protein: CASSWAGGGTGELFF. For the CDR3, the DNA is TGTGCCAGCAGTTGGGCAGGGGGGGGCACCGGGGAGCTGTTTTTT.

The chain couples TRBV7-6 to TRBJ2-5; TRBD1 matches at 9 bases. Germline CDR1 SGHVS, CDR2 FNYEAQ. This CDR3 contains 16 residues. Trimming took 1 base from V and 2 from J; bases not matched to a gene: 5. The CDR3 loop is CASSLGPGQGQETQYF. CDR3 sequence (DNA): TGTGCCAGCAGCTTAGGACCGGGACAGGGACAAGAGACCCAGTACTTC.

The chain combines TRBV7-2 with TRBJ1-1; unclear D gene. Germline values: CDR1 SGHTA, CDR2 FQGNSA. With 1 base removed from V and 5 bases from J, the gap between germline ends came to 11 bases. This CDR3 comprises 14 residues. CDR3 loop: CASSLVGGRTEAFF. The CDR3 DNA is TGTGCCAGCAGCTTAGTCGGAGGTCGAACTGAAGCTTTCTTT.

V usage is TRBV6-5 and J usage is TRBJ1-1; no clear D. The V end was cut by 6 bases, the J end by 0 bases, with 8 bases between. CDR1 MNHEY and CDR2 SVGAGI come from the germline V gene. CDR3 size: 13 residues. The CDR3 DNA follows: TGTGCCAGCAGGAGGACGATGAACACTGAAGCTTTCTTT. Translation gives CASRRTMNTEAFF.

The chain uses TRBV16 and TRBJ1-1; D remains ambiguous. The CDR3 has 13 amino acids. The germline V gene has CDR1 KGHSY and CDR2 FQNENV. The V end lost 4 bases, the J end lost 4 bases, and 10 bases lay between the germline ends. The CDR3: CASSLWRVTEAFF. DNA of the CDR3: TGTGCCAGCAGCCTATGGAGGGTCACTGAAGCTTTCTTT. The complete variable domain, with remaining parts taken from reference TRBV16 and TRBJ1-1, reads GEEVAQTPKHLVRGEGQKAKLYCAPIKGHSYVFWYQQVLKNEFKFLISFQNENVFDETGMPKERFSAKCLPNSPCSLEIQATKLEDSAVYFCASSLWRVTEAFFGQGTRLTVV.

The V gene is TRBV28, the J gene TRBJ1-4; tentative D call: TRBD1 (5 bases). The germline CDR1 and CDR2 sequences are MDHEN and SYDVKM. V lost 6 bases and J lost 6, with 14 bases in between. The length of the CDR3 is 14 residues. The CDR3 nucleotides are TGTGCCAGCAGCCCGACAGCTTTATATGAAAAACTGTTTTTT. Protein: CASSPTALYEKLFF.

The CDR3 protein is CASRGQGWQETQYF. The CDR3 bases are TGTGCCAGCAGGGGACAGGGGTGGCAAGAGACCCAGTACTTC. The V and J genes are TRBV6-5 and TRBJ2-5, with TRBD1 identical over 10 bases. Per the germline V gene, CDR1 is MNHEY and CDR2 is SVGAGI. Trimming cost V 6 bases and J 2 bases; bases outside gene matches: 3. The CDR3 consists of 14 residues.

The CDR3 sequence is CASSSVGQGSYEQYF. As DNA, the CDR3 is TGTGCCAGCAGCTCCGTCGGACAGGGGTCCTACGAGCAGTACTTC. The chain carries TRBV7-9 and TRBJ2-7, with 9 bases identical to TRBD1. This CDR3 is built from 15 residues. Per the germline V gene, CDR1 is SEHNR and CDR2 is FQNEAQ (reference sequence). V was pared by 4 bases and J by 1 base, with 5 bases of the junction left unmatched. The full variable domain, with the rest looked up from reference TRBV7-9 and TRBJ2-7, is DTGVSQNPRHKITKRGQNVTFRCDPISEHNRLYWYRQTLGQGPEFLTYFQNEAQLEKSRLLSDRFSAERPKGSFSTLEIQRTEQGDSAMYLCASSSVGQGSYEQYFGPGTRLTVT.